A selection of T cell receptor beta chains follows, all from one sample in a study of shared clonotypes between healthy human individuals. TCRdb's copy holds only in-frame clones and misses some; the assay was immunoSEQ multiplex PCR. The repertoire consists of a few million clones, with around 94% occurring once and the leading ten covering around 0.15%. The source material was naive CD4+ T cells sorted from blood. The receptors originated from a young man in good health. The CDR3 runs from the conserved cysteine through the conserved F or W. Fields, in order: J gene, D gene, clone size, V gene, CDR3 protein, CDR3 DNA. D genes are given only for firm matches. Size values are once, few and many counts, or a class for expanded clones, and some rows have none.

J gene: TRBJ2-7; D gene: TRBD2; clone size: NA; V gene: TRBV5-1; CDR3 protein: CASSILGLAGTYEQYF; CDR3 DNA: TGCGCCAGCAGCATCCTAGGACTAGCGGGGACCTACGAGCAGTACTTC
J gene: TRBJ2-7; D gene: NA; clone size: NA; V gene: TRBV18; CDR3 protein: CASSPPARGDEQYF; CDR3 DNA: TGTGCCAGCTCACCACCGGCTAGGGGGGACGAGCAGTACTTC
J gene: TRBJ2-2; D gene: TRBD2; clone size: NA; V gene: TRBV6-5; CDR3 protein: CASRTSGRTGELFF; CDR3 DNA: TGTGCCAGCAGAACTAGCGGGCGGACCGGGGAGCTGTTTTTT
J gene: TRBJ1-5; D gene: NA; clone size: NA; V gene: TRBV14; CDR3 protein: CASSQAGNNQPQHF; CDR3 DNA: TGTGCCAGCAGCCAAGCAGGGAATAATCAGCCCCAGCATTTT
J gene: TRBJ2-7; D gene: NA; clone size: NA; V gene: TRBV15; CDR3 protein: CATSSSVGWGSYEQYF; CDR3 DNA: TGTGCCACCAGCAGTTCCGTGGGATGGGGCTCCTACGAGCAGTACTTC
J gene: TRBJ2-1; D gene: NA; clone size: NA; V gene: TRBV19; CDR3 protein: CASSVASYNEQFF; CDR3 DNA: TGTGCCAGTAGTGTAGCGTCCTACAATGAGCAGTTCTTC
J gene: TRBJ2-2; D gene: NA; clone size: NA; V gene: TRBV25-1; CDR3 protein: CASEGRGNTGELFF; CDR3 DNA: TGTGCCAGCGAGGGCCGCGGGAACACCGGGGAGCTGTTTTTT
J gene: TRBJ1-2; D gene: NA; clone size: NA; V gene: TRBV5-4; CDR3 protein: CASSLVGGGHGYTF; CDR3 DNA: TGTGCCAGCAGCTTGGTCGGGGGTGGGCATGGCTACACCTTC
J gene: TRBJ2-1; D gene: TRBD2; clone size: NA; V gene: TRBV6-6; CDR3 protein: CASSYSEKRGGFWQFF; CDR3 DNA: TGTGCCAGCAGTTACTCGGAGAAGCGGGGGGGTTTTTGGCAGTTCTTC
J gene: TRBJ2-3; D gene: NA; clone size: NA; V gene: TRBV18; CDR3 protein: CASSPVAGTDTQYF; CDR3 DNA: TGTGCCAGCTCACCAGTAGCCGGCACAGATACGCAGTATTTT
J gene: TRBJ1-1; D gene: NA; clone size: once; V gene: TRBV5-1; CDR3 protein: CASSLGAGTEAFF; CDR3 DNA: TGCGCCAGCAGCTTGGGTGCGGGCACTGAAGCTTTCTTT
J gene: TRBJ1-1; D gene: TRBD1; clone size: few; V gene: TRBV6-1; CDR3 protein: CATTGDLTEAFF; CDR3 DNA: TGTGCCACCACAGGGGACCTGACTGAAGCTTTCTTT
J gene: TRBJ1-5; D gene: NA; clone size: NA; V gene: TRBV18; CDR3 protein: CASSPPGGAGNQPQHF; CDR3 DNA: TGTGCCAGCTCACCACCGGGGGGCGCGGGCAATCAGCCCCAGCATTTT
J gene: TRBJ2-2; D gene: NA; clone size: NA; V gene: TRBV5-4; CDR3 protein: CASSLQGNTGELFF; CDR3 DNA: TGTGCCAGCAGCTTGCAGGGGAACACCGGGGAGCTGTTTTTT
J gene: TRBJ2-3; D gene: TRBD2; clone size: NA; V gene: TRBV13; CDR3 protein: CASSTGLAGMGTQPTSTDTQYF; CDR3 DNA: TGTGCCAGCAGCACGGGACTAGCGGGTATGGGCACCCAACCGACTAGCACAGATACGCAGTATTTT
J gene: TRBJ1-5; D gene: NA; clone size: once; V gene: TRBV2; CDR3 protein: CASSAGTYQPQHF; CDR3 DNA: TGTGCCAGCAGCGCCGGGACTTATCAGCCCCAGCATTTT
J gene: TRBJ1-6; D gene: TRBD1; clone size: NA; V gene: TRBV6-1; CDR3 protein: CASTTGNNSPLHF; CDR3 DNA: TGTGCCAGCACGACAGGGAATAATTCACCCCTCCACTTT
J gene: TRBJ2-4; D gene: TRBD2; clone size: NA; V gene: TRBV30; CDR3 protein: CAWSVLDTGGIQYF; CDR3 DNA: TGTGCCTGGAGTGTACTCGACACGGGGGGCATTCAGTACTTC
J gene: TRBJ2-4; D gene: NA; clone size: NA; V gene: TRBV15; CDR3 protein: CATSGAKNIQYF; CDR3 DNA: TGTGCCACCTCAGGCGCCAAAAACATTCAGTACTTC
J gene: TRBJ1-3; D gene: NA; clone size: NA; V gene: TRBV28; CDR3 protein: CASSTTDISGNTIYF; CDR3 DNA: TGTGCCAGCAGTACGACGGATATCTCTGGAAACACCATATATTTT
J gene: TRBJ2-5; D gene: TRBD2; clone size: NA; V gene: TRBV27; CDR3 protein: CASSPPLAEPRLETQYF; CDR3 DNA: TGTGCCAGCAGCCCCCCCCTAGCGGAGCCCCGGTTGGAGACCCAGTACTTC
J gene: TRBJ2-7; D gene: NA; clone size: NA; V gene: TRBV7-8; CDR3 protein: CASRPQGLSYEQYF; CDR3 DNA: TGTGCCAGCAGGCCACAGGGCCTCTCCTACGAGCAGTACTTC